This passage covers 14 T cell receptor beta chains from one sample sequenced in a study of naive and memory T cell subsets (dated by TCRdb to 2017 to 2019). The study described a robust, sensitive protocol for amplifying, sequencing and analyzing TCRs, using 3' ligation of a UMI-containing oligonucleotide to TCR cDNA. Receptor amplification or capture employed 5' RACE. The data were produced on an Illumina MiSeq. The ligated cDNA was amplified in four rounds of PCR with nested alpha and beta constant region primers together with the SP2 primer. Through fastp at Q25 and MiXCR, TCRdb rebuilt clones from the public reads, retaining in-frame beta chains. All rows with the same CDR3 protein become a single entry with the most common DNA and genes. The sample records 50,000 to 65,000 distinct CDR3 sequences, 7.6% of which are singletons. The ten largest account for roughly 9.8% of the sample. These receptors all stem from a female donor in good health.

The sample holds a few counts of this clonotype. This chain joins TRBV12-3 or TRBV12-4 and TRBJ1-5, with 11 bases that match TRBD1. CDR3 length equals 16 residues. V lost 5 bases, J lost 7 bases, and 10 bases stayed unmatched. The CDR3 sequence is CASSTRTGGRRQPQHF. CDR3 coding DNA: TGTGCCAGCAGTACCCGGACAGGGGGCCGCAGGCAGCCCCAGCATTTT.

This clonotype was detected ten times or more. The genes are TRBV7-8 and TRBJ2-5, with D possibly matching TRBD2 (5 bases). CDR1 is SGHVS, CDR2 FQNEAQ, per germline. V was clipped by 4 bases and J by 5 bases, with 14 bases between them. The CDR3 runs 14 residues. The CDR3 loop is CASSWRTGRETQYF. CDR3 sequence (DNA): TGTGCCAGCAGCTGGAGGACGGGTCGGGAGACCCAGTACTTC.

A few counts support this clonotype. The chain combines TRBV19 with TRBJ2-2; TRBD2 might be the D (6 bases). Germline CDR1 LNHDA, CDR2 SQIVND (reference sequence). Trimming pared 3 bases from V and 4 bases from J, leaving 6 bases between. The CDR3 is 13 residues long. CDR3 nucleotide sequence: TGTGCCAGTAGTATGGGACTCACCGGGGAGCTGTTTTTT. It is translated as CASSMGLTGELFF.

This clonotype was observed many times. The chain recombines TRBV28 with TRBJ2-4, with TRBD1 identical over 8 bases. The germline V gene has CDR1 MDHEN and CDR2 SYDVKM. Losses at the gene ends were 4 bases for V and 0 bases for J; bases not matched to a gene: 2. This CDR3 is built from 15 residues. In nucleotides, the CDR3 is TGTGCCAGCAGTTCGACAGGGGAAGCCAAAAACATTCAGTACTTC. Protein product: CASSSTGEAKNIQYF.

In its sample, this clonotype was seen a few times. CDR3 loop: CAWSSRSEQFF. The DNA for the CDR3 is TGTGCCTGGAGTAGCAGGTCAGAGCAGTTCTTC. The chain carries TRBV30 and TRBJ2-1, with unresolved D. The CDR3 length is 11 residues. The V gene's germline CDR1 is GTSNPN and CDR2 SVGIG (reference sequence). The germline V and J ends were trimmed by 2 bases and 10 bases, with 9 bases remaining between them.

This clonotype was counted only a few times. The V call is TRBV12-3 or TRBV12-4, the J call TRBJ2-1, with a possible D match to TRBD1 (6 bases). Trimming stripped 3 bases from V and 10 bases from J, with 13 bases between. This CDR3 is 13 amino acids long. The CDR3 bases are TGTGCCAGCAGTTTGACAGGCCCAAGGGAGCAGTTCTTC. It codes for CASSLTGPREQFF.

The V call is TRBV6-1, the J call TRBJ2-3; the D call may be TRBD1 or TRBD2 (6 bases each). The CDR3 contains 14 residues. The V gene lost 6 bases and the J gene lost 1 base, with 11 bases spanning the gap. Germline-derived CDR1 and CDR2 are MNHNS and SASEGT. CDR3 residues: CASSWGAGTDTQYF. The CDR3, as DNA: TGTGCCAGCAGCTGGGGGGCCGGCACAGATACGCAGTATTTT.

In its sample, this clonotype was seen a few times. The rearrangement joins TRBV6-5 to TRBJ2-1; D unresolved. Germline CDR1 MNHEY, CDR2 SVGAGI. Trimming removed 2 bases at V and 2 bases at J, with 10 bases between. The CDR3 contains 15 residues. This chain's CDR3 is CASSYDTSPYNEQFF. Here the CDR3 DNA reads TGTGCCAGCAGTTACGATACATCCCCCTACAATGAGCAGTTCTTC.

This clonotype was recorded many times. V is TRBV2 and J is TRBJ1-4; D remains unclear. Per germline, CDR1 SNHLY and CDR2 FYNNEI. The CDR3 is 13 residues long. Between the trimmed V and J ends, which lost 7 bases and 5 bases, there was a span of 11 bases. CDR3 nucleotide sequence: TGTGCCAGCATCGTGCGGCGGAATGAAAAACTGTTTTTT. As protein: CASIVRRNEKLFF.

This clonotype was counted many times. The chain combines TRBV3-1 with TRBJ2-6; the D gene is possibly TRBD1 (5 bases). Germline V lookup: CDR1 LGHDT, CDR2 YNNKEL (reference sequence). The V end was cut by 4 bases, the J end by 0 bases, with 16 bases between. CDR3 length equals 18 residues. CDR3: CASSLTTHRFSGANVLTF. As DNA, the CDR3 is TGTGCCAGCAGCCTAACAACCCACAGGTTCTCTGGGGCCAACGTCCTGACTTTC. Full variable domain (rest looked up from reference TRBV3-1 and TRBJ2-6): DTAVSQTPKYLVTQMGNDKSIKCEQNLGHDTMYWYKQDSKKFLKIMFSYNNKELIINETVPNRFSPKSPDKAHLNLHINSLELGDSAVYFCASSLTTHRFSGANVLTFGAGSRLTVL.

This clonotype was seen a handful of times. J is TRBJ1-2 and V is TRBV18; TRBD1 matches at 8 bases. This CDR3 is built from 14 residues. Germline CDR1 is KGHSH and CDR2 is LQKENI. The V gene end was trimmed by 3 bases and the J gene end by 7 bases; junction bases not matched to a gene: 7. Written as DNA, the CDR3 is TGTGCCAGCTCACCGGGACAGGAGAAGAGTGGCTACACCTTC. Amino acids: CASSPGQEKSGYTF.

In this sample, this clonotype turned up a few times. The chain recombines TRBV12-3 or TRBV12-4 with TRBJ2-5; 7 positions match TRBD2. Trimming took 3 bases from V and 3 from J; bases not matched to a gene: 1. The CDR3 runs to 13 residues. The CDR3 bases are TGTGCCAGCAGTTTTGGGGGGGAAGAGACCCAGTACTTC. This codes for CASSFGGEETQYF.

The V gene is TRBV6-6, the J gene TRBJ2-2; a weak D match, TRBD1 (5 bases). The CDR3 contains 17 residues. CDR1 MNHNY and CDR2 SVGAGI come from the germline V gene (reference sequence). Trimming removed 5 bases at V and 0 bases at J, with 16 bases between. In nucleotides, the CDR3 is TGTGCCAGCAGTAGCGCAAGGGGCGCCGCGAACACCGGGGAGCTGTTTTTT. Protein sequence: CASSSARGAANTGELFF.

The rearrangement joins TRBV7-6 to TRBJ1-1; a weak D match, TRBD1 (5 bases). The length of the CDR3 is 15 residues. Germline CDR1 and CDR2: SGHVS and FNYEAQ. Trimming cost V 0 bases and J 3 bases, with 11 bases left between them. CDR3 sequence reads: CASSLAGEGYTEAFF. CDR3 sequence (DNA): TGTGCCAGCAGCTTAGCGGGGGAGGGTTACACTGAAGCTTTCTTT.